The rows below give T cell receptor beta chains drawn from one sample of a study of neurological immune-mediated disorders. TCRdb recomputed calls from the 5' RACE reads with MiXCR, one row per CDR3 protein. This sample yields about 53,000 distinct CDR3 sequences, of which roughly 17% are seen a single time; 4% to 4.5% belongs to the top ten. The sequenced sample consisted of PBMCs. All receptors derive from a man in his sixties in good health. The conserved cysteine and the conserved F or W are not part of the CDR3 here. Clone sizes are given selectively: once, few, many, or a class where the clone is expanded.

size | V | CDR3
many | TRBV10-3 | AISDSGTGAYNEQF
- | TRBV20-1 | SARVGSYEQY
many | TRBV29-1 | SVAERQETQY
many | TRBV5-1 | ASSSGTGNSADTQY
- | TRBV15 | VTRLIDTQY
- | TRBV29-1 | SVEWGGRETQY
many | TRBV20-1 | SASWGERYNEQF
many | TRBV12-3/TRBV12-4 | ASASRGNTYKQY
many | TRBV12-3/TRBV12-4 | ASSLGDYEKLF
many | TRBV25-1 | ASRLAGDTGELF
many | TRBV5-1 | ASSLGGQPYNEQF
many | TRBV28 | ASSLTSPGSRYEQY
many | TRBV7-2 | ASREAGGPSYEQY
few | TRBV10-2 | ASTSQETQY
medium-sized | TRBV28 | ASSFGGVYEQY
many | TRBV3-1 | ASSSGRGYEQY
many | TRBV20-1 | SADPSTDTQY
many | TRBV3-1 | ASRKGSSYEQY
many | TRBV11-2 | ASSLIAGGLTDTQY
many | TRBV6-1 | ASSEYRNQPQH
many | TRBV12-3/TRBV12-4 | ASSLDVTGELF
many | TRBV20-1 | SAPTSGRNEQY
many | TRBV20-1 | SVGLAGTKAETQY
many | TRBV24-1 | ATSDPGGSYNEQF
many | TRBV6-1 | ASSEGAVQPQH
few | TRBV27 | ASSLGGPALGTEAF
few | TRBV7-6 | ASRAYSATATNEKLF
many | TRBV12-3/TRBV12-4 | ASSQTGLEQY
many | TRBV11-2 | ASSLAGLAGGGEQF
many | TRBV3-1 | ASSRRAGAVGEQF
many | TRBV10-2 | ASSSPVQF
- | TRBV7-8 | ASSVDGGVTDTQY
many | TRBV28 | ASSLYRGVDTQY
many | TRBV7-3 | ASSAGLRETQY
many | TRBV4-2 | ASSQDLQTPNYEQY